The clone carrying this T cell receptor (beta chain) was counted a few times. Its target is unknown. This record belongs to a study of identical twins. Study-wide points: Out-of-frame sharing of TCR alpha in monozygotic twins was underestimated by models. Out-of-frame alpha sequences shared by twins showed excess low generation probability.

TCRdb itself ran the 5' RACE reads through MiXCR, one entry per CDR3 protein. The sample lists 350,000 to 450,000 distinct CDR3 sequences, about a fifth occurring once. Germline CDR1 SGHDT, CDR2 YYEEEE. Trimming took off 2 bases at V and 0 bases at J, with 5 bases between the two ends. The CDR3 consists of 13 residues. The origin of this receptor is a man aged 50-60 years in good health. The gene calls are TRBV5-6 and TRBJ1-2; D gene uncertain. The sequencing input was naive T cells sorted from blood. CDR3 protein: CASSLTTNYGYTF. The DNA for the CDR3 is TGTGCCAGCAGCTTAACGACTAACTATGGCTACACCTTC.